The TCR beta chain under discussion was sequenced for a study of CD8 T cells in ankylosing spondylitis. Study-wide results and limits: Before this, some motif variants had been reported in reactive arthritis synovial fluid and blood. Significantly higher representation of disease-linked clones was reported for matched ankylosing spondylitis synovial fluid. A motif of 7 or 8 highly homologous TCR beta variants was seen as apparently characteristic of ankylosing spondylitis blood.

In its sample, this clonotype was seen a few times. Its antigen is not known. MiXCR, applied by TCRdb to the 5' RACE reads, yields one record per CDR3 protein. The table shows fewer than 400,000 distinct CDR3 sequences, with 20% to 25% occurring only once. This CDR3 is built from 15 residues. Trimming cost V 1 base and J 6 bases, with 16 bases left between them. Germline CDR1 and CDR2: LGHDT and YNNKEL (reference sequence). What was sequenced was blood, either unsorted or a sorted T cell fraction (not recorded which). The chain recombines TRBV3-1 with TRBJ2-7, with D possibly being TRBD1 (6 bases). The TCR comes from a male donor with ankylosing spondylitis. CDR3 coding DNA: TGTGCCAGCAGCCAAGCCGGGACAAGCCTTTTCGAGCAGTACTTC. Residues: CASSQAGTSLFEQYF.